This entry concerns a single T cell receptor (beta chain). This sample stems from a study of CD8 T cells in Susac syndrome. CD8+ and CD4+ T cells circulating in blood were sequenced for TCR beta. RNA was extracted with the RNeasy kit, and a quantity of roughly 0.5 to 1 ug was reverse transcribed using random hexamers. TCRdb analysed the immunoSEQ multiplex PCR reads with MiXCR anew, one entry per CDR3 protein. Altogether about 250,000 distinct CDR3 sequences are present, about 93% being singletons, with the ten largest covering around 0.07%. The length of the CDR3 is 16 residues. CDR1 and CDR2 from the germline V gene are LGHDT and YNNKEL (reference sequence). Trimming stripped 4 bases from V and 0 bases from J, with 12 bases between.

The chain couples TRBV3-1 to TRBJ2-2; D is perhaps TRBD2 (5 bases). This TCR was sampled from a human donor with multiple sclerosis. Sequences were obtained from CD4+ T cells from PBMCs. In DNA, the CDR3 is TGTGCCAGCAGCCCCCTGAGGGCCGCGAACACCGGGGAGCTGTTTTTT. Translating it yields CASSPLRAANTGELFF.